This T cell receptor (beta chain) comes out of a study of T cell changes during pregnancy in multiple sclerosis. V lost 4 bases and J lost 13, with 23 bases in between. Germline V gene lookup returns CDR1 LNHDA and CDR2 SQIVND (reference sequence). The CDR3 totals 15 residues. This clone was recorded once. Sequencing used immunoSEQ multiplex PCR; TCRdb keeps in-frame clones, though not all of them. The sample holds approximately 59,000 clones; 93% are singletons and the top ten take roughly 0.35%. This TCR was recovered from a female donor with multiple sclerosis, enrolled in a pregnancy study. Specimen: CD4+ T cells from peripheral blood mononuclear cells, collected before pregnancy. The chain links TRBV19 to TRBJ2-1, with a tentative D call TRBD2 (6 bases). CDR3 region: CASSTLRDSGPAQFF. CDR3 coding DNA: TGTGCCAGTAGTACCCTTCGGGACTCAGGACCAGCCCAGTTCTTC.